A single sample is the source of the 18 T cell receptor beta chains below, sequenced in a study of blood T cell repertoires in COVID-19. Libraries were prepared by immunoSEQ multiplex PCR; TCRdb keeps only in-frame clonotypes and omits some of them. Among some 500,000 clones, less than 90% were seen once, and the ten largest hold less than 9.5%. Sequenced sample: peripheral blood. The receptor source for this set is a woman between 45 and 60 years old with COVID-19, enrolled during active disease.

CDR3 sequence: CASSPANRGQYF. For the CDR3, the DNA is TGCGCCAGCAGCCCTGCGAACCGTGGGCAGTACTTC. The V call is TRBV4-1, the J call TRBJ2-7; D remains unclear. Per germline, CDR1 MGHRA and CDR2 YSYEKL. The CDR3 totals 12 residues. V was pared by 4 bases and J by 9 bases, with 13 bases between.

V usage is TRBV9 and J usage is TRBJ1-1, with 9 bases identical to TRBD1. The junction had 7 bases not matched to a gene; V was cut back by 3 bases and J by 4 bases. Germline-derived CDR1 and CDR2 are SGDLS and YYNGEE. This CDR3 has 15 residues. The CDR3 region is CASSAQTGGGTEAFF. The CDR3 nucleotides read TGTGCCAGCAGCGCCCAGACAGGGGGAGGCACTGAAGCTTTCTTT.

This clone was found a few times. The rearrangement joins TRBV7-9 to TRBJ2-3; possible D gene TRBD1, 6 bases. The CDR3 length is 15 residues. Germline V gene data show CDR1 as SEHNR and CDR2 as FQNEAQ (reference sequence). Between the trimmed V and J ends, which lost 5 bases and 4 bases, there was a span of 16 bases. The CDR3 DNA sequence: TGTGCCAGCAGCCCCCTAAGGGGGACGGCAGATACGCAGTATTTT. This sequence encodes CASSPLRGTADTQYF.

A single count supports this clone. The V call is TRBV28, the J call TRBJ1-5; D gene ambiguous. CDR3 length: 14 residues. Germline CDR1 MDHEN, CDR2 SYDVKM. The V end lost 6 bases, the J end lost 3 bases, and 12 bases lay between the germline ends. Here the CDR3 reads CASRFSASNQPQHF. The CDR3 DNA reads as TGTGCCAGCAGATTTAGCGCGTCCAATCAGCCCCAGCATTTT.

This clone occurred once. The V gene is TRBV5-1, the J gene TRBJ2-7, with D perhaps matching TRBD2 (5 bases). Trimming removed 0 bases at V and 0 bases at J, with 7 bases between. Germline loops: CDR1 SGHRS, CDR2 YFSETQ. There are 14 residues in the CDR3. CDR3 bases: TGCGCCAGCAGCTTGGCCGGGGACTCCTACGAGCAGTACTTC. Encoded protein: CASSLAGDSYEQYF. Based on the CDR3 plus reference TRBV5-1 and TRBJ2-7, the full variable domain is KAGVTQTPRYLIKTRGQQVTLSCSPISGHRSVSWYQQTPGQGLQFLFEYFSETQRNKGNFPGRFSGRQFSNSRSEMNVSTLELGDSALYLCASSLAGDSYEQYFGPGTRLTVT.

This sequence joins TRBV27 and TRBJ2-1; TRBD2 agrees at 10 bases. Germline V lookup: CDR1 MNHEY, CDR2 SMNVEV (reference sequence). Losses at the gene ends were 2 bases for V and 10 bases for J; bases not matched to a gene: 11. This CDR3 is built from 16 residues. This CDR3 reads CASSLRLAGVSGEQFF. For the CDR3, the DNA is TGTGCCAGCAGTTTACGACTAGCGGGTGTGTCAGGGGAGCAGTTCTTC.

DNA of the CDR3: TGCAGCGTTGACGTGAGGCTCACTGAAGCTTTCTTT. It is translated as CSVDVRLTEAFF. This chain uses TRBV29-1 with TRBJ1-1, with unresolved D. This CDR3 has 12 amino acids. Per the germline V gene, CDR1 is SQVTM and CDR2 is ANQGSEA. Trimming shortened V by 3 bases and J by 4 bases, and 9 bases separated the two germline ends.

The chain joins TRBV11-2 to TRBJ1-6; D is unresolved. Germline CDR1 and CDR2: SGHAT and FQNNGV. This CDR3 is 12 amino acids long. V gave up 4 bases and J gave up 12 bases, with 10 bases separating them. CDR3 protein: CASSSERKPLHF. DNA for the CDR3: TGTGCCAGCAGCTCTGAGCGGAAACCCCTCCACTTT.

The rearrangement uses TRBV3-1 (or the pseudogene TRBV3-2) and TRBJ2-5; unclear D gene. CDR3 length: 14 amino acids. V dropped 1 base and J dropped 1 base, with 7 bases sitting between them. Looked up from germline, CDR1 is LGHDT and CDR2 is YNNKEL (reference sequence). The CDR3, as DNA: TGTGCCAGCAGCCAAGTTGGCGGCCAAGAGACCCAGTACTTC. Translating gives CASSQVGGQETQYF.

The V call is TRBV6-5, the J call TRBJ1-4; the match to TRBD1 covers 11 bases. The length of the CDR3 is 14 residues. Germline V lookup: CDR1 MNHEY, CDR2 SVGAGI. V trimming: 6 bases; J trimming: 6 bases; junction bases outside the gene matches: 3. The CDR3 region has the DNA TGTGCCAGCAGGGACAGGGGGCGCGATGAAAAACTGTTTTTT. It encodes CASRDRGRDEKLFF.

The chain recombines TRBV19 with TRBJ1-6, with no clear D. Per the germline V gene, CDR1 is LNHDA and CDR2 is SQIVND (reference sequence). Trimming cost V 3 bases and J 0 bases, with 6 bases left between them. This CDR3 contains 15 residues. CDR3 amino acids: CASSMVSSYNSPLHF. In DNA, the CDR3 is TGTGCCAGTAGTATGGTCAGCTCCTATAATTCACCCCTCCACTTT.

The J gene is TRBJ1-1, the V gene TRBV3-1 (or the pseudogene TRBV3-2); TRBD1 might be the D (6 bases). Germline V lookup: CDR1 LGHDT, CDR2 YNNKEL (reference sequence). Trimming shortened V by 5 bases and J by 5 bases, and 15 bases separated the two germline ends. CDR3 size: 14 residues. CDR3 DNA: TGTGCCAGCAGCTCAACAGGGCGTGAGACTGAAGCTTTCTTT. Its protein is CASSSTGRETEAFF.

V gene TRBV9 combines with J gene TRBJ1-6; 7 bases match TRBD1. The CDR3 is 15 amino acids. Per germline, CDR1 SGDLS and CDR2 YYNGEE. V trimming: 4 bases; J trimming: 7 bases; junction bases outside the gene matches: 8. CDR3 DNA: TGTGCCAGCAGCCCGAGGACAGGAGGAAATTCACCCCTCCACTTT. Its protein product is CASSPRTGGNSPLHF.

This rearrangement joins TRBV5-4 to TRBJ1-1, with TRBD1 as a possible D gene (5 bases). The CDR3 is 16 residues long. V was trimmed by 4 bases and J by 6 bases, leaving 22 bases between them. Germline loops: CDR1 SGHNT, CDR2 YYREEE (reference sequence). In DNA, the CDR3 is TGTGCCAGCAGCCCGGCGATGGGGGGGTCTTTCTCTGAAGCTTTCTTT. This translates into CASSPAMGGSFSEAFF.

The V and J genes are TRBV6-5 and TRBJ1-3; D unresolved. The CDR3 extends over 14 amino acids. CDR1 and CDR2 from the germline V gene are MNHEY and SVGAGI. V was pared by 6 bases and J by 5 bases, with 14 bases between. The CDR3 sequence is CASSPGIGRNTIYF. DNA for the CDR3: TGTGCCAGCAGCCCCGGGATAGGGAGAAACACCATATATTTT.

This chain connects TRBV6-5 to TRBJ1-1; the D is unclear. Germline CDR1 MNHEY, CDR2 SVGAGI. The CDR3 is 15 amino acids. V dropped 6 bases and J dropped 2 bases, with 16 bases sitting between them. CDR3 residues: CASRVRGGKNTEAFF. CDR3 nucleotide sequence: TGTGCCAGCAGGGTGAGAGGCGGAAAAAACACTGAAGCTTTCTTT.

This clone was found once. V usage is TRBV9 and J usage is TRBJ1-1; D gene ambiguous. The CDR3 is 13 residues long. Trimming stripped 0 bases from V and 8 bases from J, with 11 bases between. Per the germline V gene, CDR1 is SGDLS and CDR2 is YYNGEE. The CDR3 bases are TGTGCCAGCAGCGTAGGACAAATTTCCGAAGCTTTCTTT. Residues: CASSVGQISEAFF.

This chain connects TRBV19 to TRBJ1-3, with D possibly being TRBD1 (5 bases). CDR1 and CDR2 from the germline V gene are LNHDA and SQIVND (reference sequence). This CDR3 has 14 amino acids. V was pared by 10 bases and J by 2 bases, with 15 bases between. CDR3 loop: CAISRVGPGNTIYF. The CDR3 region has the DNA TGTGCCATCTCCCGGGTGGGGCCTGGAAACACCATATATTTT.